Following are 25 T cell receptor beta chains from one sample sequenced in a study of response to subunit inactivated influenza vaccine listed by TCRdb under 2018. The library was prepared using RT-PCR. The sequencing machine was an Illumina HiSeq 2500. TCRdb trimmed the raw reads at Q25, called clones with MiXCR and kept productive beta chains. Each record represents a unique CDR3 protein, reported with the most common genes and DNA among its rows. The sample records around 570,000 distinct CDR3 sequences, approximately 7.7% of which are singletons. The top ten hold roughly 13% of the sample. The sequencing here drew on PBMCs from blood, taken less than 30 months after vaccination. The receptors shown here come from a man in his fifties or sixties who received an inactivated influenza vaccine. Donor details come from another sample of the same person, matched by shared clones.

This clonotype was recorded at least ten times. The chain combines TRBV7-2 with TRBJ2-3, with a possible D match to TRBD2 (5 bases). The CDR3 totals 16 residues. V was cut by 1 base and J by 8 bases, with 19 bases left in between. CDR1 is SGHTA, CDR2 FQGNSA, per germline. In nucleotides, the CDR3 is TGTGCCAGCAGCTTAGGCCTGGAGGCCCGGTTTAGTACGCAGTATTTT. Protein: CASSLGLEARFSTQYF.

On this clonotype itself: A read error may produce the germline difference seen at one junction end. This chain connects TRBV18 to TRBJ2-5; no definite D call. Looked up from germline, CDR1 is KGHSH and CDR2 is LQKENI. The CDR3 covers 14 residues. For the CDR3, the DNA is TGTGCCAGCTCACCACGAGGATCCCAAGAGACCCAATACTTC. Protein: CASSPRGSQETQYF.

In this sample, this clonotype turned up a few times. The chain's CDR3 is CASSLVAGANNEQFF. For the CDR3, the DNA is TGTGCCAGCAGCTTAGTCGCGGGGGCGAACAATGAGCAGTTCTTC. V usage is TRBV7-9 and J usage is TRBJ2-1; tentative D call: TRBD2 (7 bases). V shed 1 base and J shed 5 bases, with 12 bases lying between them. CDR3 length: 15 residues. The germline V gene has CDR1 SEHNR and CDR2 FQNEAQ (reference sequence).

The rearrangement joins TRBV20-1 to TRBJ2-5; weak D call: TRBD2 (5 bases). Germline V gene data show CDR1 as DFQATT and CDR2 as SNEGSKA (reference sequence). The CDR3 spans 12 residues. V was cut by 5 bases and J by 8 bases, with 15 bases left in between. CDR3 in DNA: TGCAGTGCTCCTCGCGGGCTAGCAACCCAGTACTTC. This gives the protein CSAPRGLATQYF.

This clonotype has a count of ten or more. J is TRBJ2-7 and V is TRBV5-1; D unclear. V was shortened by 4 bases and J by 5 bases, with 13 bases between the two germline ends. CDR1 SGHRS and CDR2 YFSETQ come from the germline V gene. This CDR3 has 13 amino acids. The CDR3 sequence: CASSTDANHEQYF. The DNA of the CDR3 is TGCGCCAGCAGCACGGACGCTAATCACGAGCAGTACTTC.

This clonotype was recorded a few times. The CDR3 nucleotides read TGTGCCAGCAACGGGTGGGACACCGGGGAGCTGTTTTTT. Protein product: CASNGWDTGELFF. The chain employs TRBV3-1 and TRBJ2-2; the D is unclear. This CDR3 contains 13 residues. Trimming removed 7 bases from V and 3 bases from J, with 9 bases in between. Germline V gene sequence: CDR1 LGHDT, CDR2 YNNKEL (reference sequence).

This clonotype was recorded at least ten times. The chain has TRBV5-1 and TRBJ2-3, with 13 nucleotides matching TRBD2. Trimming cost V 4 bases and J 5 bases; bases outside gene matches: 7. The CDR3 is made up of 16 amino acids. CDR1 and CDR2 from the germline V gene are SGHRS and YFSETQ. CDR3 in DNA: TGCGCCAGCAGCCTAGGACTAGCGGGAGTGAGAGATACGCAGTATTTT. Residues: CASSLGLAGVRDTQYF.

V usage is TRBV29-1 and J usage is TRBJ2-2; weak D call: TRBD2 (5 bases). Between the trimmed V and J ends, which lost 7 bases and 2 bases, there was a span of 17 bases. Germline CDR1 reads SQVTM; CDR2 reads ANQGSEA. CDR3 length: 15 amino acids. The CDR3 DNA reads TGCAGCGCCAAGACTCGGACGGGAAACACCGGGGAGCTGTTTTTT. Protein product: CSAKTRTGNTGELFF.

Only a few counts were recorded for this clonotype. The chain links TRBV3-1 to TRBJ1-3; D gene ambiguous. The CDR3 totals 17 residues. The V gene's germline CDR1 is LGHDT and CDR2 YNNKEL (reference sequence). V dropped 0 bases and J dropped 1 base, with 13 bases sitting between them. The CDR3 region is CASSQDGTARSGNTIYF. CDR3 bases: TGTGCCAGCAGCCAAGACGGAACAGCCAGATCTGGAAACACCATATATTTT.

This clonotype was counted a few times. The V call is TRBV28, the J call TRBJ2-3; D remains ambiguous. The germline V gene encodes CDR1 MDHEN and CDR2 SYDVKM. The CDR3 is 13 amino acids. The germline V and J ends were trimmed by 4 bases and 2 bases, with 7 bases remaining between them. The CDR3 loop is CASSSDLTDTQYF. DNA of the CDR3: TGTGCCAGCAGTTCGGACCTCACAGATACGCAGTATTTT.

This chain uses TRBV3-1 with TRBJ2-5, with 9 bases that match TRBD1. The CDR3 is made up of 16 amino acids. V shed 4 bases, J shed 1 base, and the junction held 7 bases outside the gene matches. The V gene's germline CDR1 is LGHDT and CDR2 YNNKEL (reference sequence). CDR3 bases: TGTGCCAGCAGCCCCCGGGACAGGGCCTTCCAAGAGACCCAGTACTTC. Amino acid sequence: CASSPRDRAFQETQYF.

This clonotype appeared a few times. The chain couples TRBV20-1 to TRBJ2-3; maybe TRBD2 (5 bases). The germline V gene encodes CDR1 DFQATT and CDR2 SNEGSKA (reference sequence). V gave up 2 bases and J gave up 3 bases, with 9 bases separating them. There are 13 residues in the CDR3. The CDR3 is CSARLGGTDTQYF. Written as DNA, the CDR3 is TGCAGTGCTAGACTTGGCGGGACAGATACGCAGTATTTT.

In this sample, this clonotype turned up once. This chain joins TRBV7-6 and TRBJ2-5, with D possibly being TRBD2 (6 bases). V lost 1 base, J lost 5 bases, and 11 bases lay in between. The CDR3 is 14 residues long. Germline CDR1 and CDR2: SGHVS and FNYEAQ. The CDR3 is CASSLDPGGETQYF. For the CDR3, the DNA is TGTGCCAGCAGCTTAGATCCAGGAGGGGAGACCCAGTACTTC.

The chain couples TRBV7-2 to TRBJ1-3, with 8 positions matching TRBD1. Germline trimming cut 5 bases from V and 1 base from J; bases unmatched to any gene: 7. The CDR3 consists of 16 residues. Germline CDR1 SGHTA, CDR2 FQGNSA. The CDR3 DNA reads TGTGCCAGCAGCCGAACAGGGGGGATATCTGGAAACACCATATATTTT. The encoded protein is CASSRTGGISGNTIYF.

Many counts were recorded for this clonotype. The rearrangement joins TRBV3-1 to TRBJ2-2; weak D call: TRBD2 (5 bases). Germline V gene data show CDR1 as LGHDT and CDR2 as YNNKEL (reference sequence). The CDR3 covers 14 residues. The ends were cut back, 4 bases at V and 3 bases at J, with 9 bases in the middle. CDR3 DNA: TGTGCCAGCAGCCTCGTGAGGGACACCGGGGAGCTGTTTTTT. Translating gives CASSLVRDTGELFF.

This clonotype was detected only a few times. CDR3 sequence: CASSSTSNTGELFF. The CDR3 nucleotides are TGTGCCAGCAGCTCGACTTCGAACACCGGGGAGCTGTTTTTT. The V call is TRBV7-3, the J call TRBJ2-2; no clear D. Trimming took off 4 bases at V and 0 bases at J, with 6 bases between the two ends. Germline CDR1 reads SGHTA; CDR2 reads FQGTGA. The CDR3 totals 14 residues. The full variable domain, in which reference TRBV7-3 and TRBJ2-2 provide the parts outside the CDR3, is GAGVSQTPSNKVTEKGKYVELRCDPISGHTALYWYRQSLGQGPEFLIYFQGTGAADDSGLPNDRFFAVRPEGSVSTLKIQRTERGDSAVYLCASSSTSNTGELFFGEGSRLTVL.

This clonotype was seen only a few times. The rearrangement uses TRBV12-3 or TRBV12-4 and TRBJ2-1; weak D call: TRBD2 (6 bases). CDR3 length equals 17 residues. V lost 7 bases, J lost 6 bases, and 25 bases lay in between. CDR3 nucleotide sequence: TGTGCCAGCACTCCACCCCCAGGGACGGAGGGTGCCAATGAGCAGTTCTTC. Protein product: CASTPPPGTEGANEQFF.

V is TRBV4-1 and J is TRBJ2-5; 9 positions match TRBD2. This CDR3 is 15 amino acids long. In germline, CDR1 is MGHRA, CDR2 YSYEKL. With V trimmed by 7 bases and J by 5 bases, 11 bases remained unmatched. The CDR3 DNA follows: TGCGCCAGCACCTGGCGGGGGGGCTTCGGGGAGACCCAGTACTTC. This codes for CASTWRGGFGETQYF.

This clonotype was recorded a few times. The genes are TRBV6-1 and TRBJ1-1, with D uncertain. Germline V gene data show CDR1 as MNHNS and CDR2 as SASEGT. V dropped 6 bases and J dropped 6 bases, with 20 bases sitting between them. The CDR3 is 15 residues long. The CDR3 sequence is CASSPIPQPVAEAFF. In DNA, the CDR3 is TGTGCCAGCAGCCCAATCCCACAGCCAGTCGCTGAAGCTTTCTTT.

This clonotype was observed a few times. The chain is built from TRBV5-5 and TRBJ1-1; tentative D call: TRBD1 (5 bases). Germline values: CDR1 SGHKS, CDR2 YYEKEE (reference sequence). The CDR3 is made up of 13 amino acids. Trimming took off 4 bases at V and 4 bases at J, with 11 bases between the two ends. The CDR3 region is CASSALGGTEAFF. CDR3 DNA sequence: TGTGCCAGCAGCGCCCTTGGGGGCACTGAAGCTTTCTTT. Using reference TRBV5-5 and TRBJ1-1 for the parts outside the CDR3, the full variable domain is DAGVTQSPTHLIKTRGQQVTLRCSPISGHKSVSWYQQVLGQGPQFIFQYYEKEERGRGNFPDRFSARQFPNYSSELNVNALLLGDSALYLCASSALGGTEAFFGQGTRLTVV.

At least ten counts were recorded for this clonotype. CDR3 DNA: TGCGCCAGCAGCTTGGGTCAGGGGTCGGGCGAGACCCAGTACTTC. It is translated as CASSLGQGSGETQYF. J is TRBJ2-5 and V is TRBV5-1; possibly TRBD1 for D (6 bases). Germline-derived CDR1 and CDR2 are SGHRS and YFSETQ. The CDR3 loop spans 15 amino acids. The ends were cut back, 0 bases at V and 5 bases at J, with 14 bases in the middle.

This clonotype was recorded many times. This chain links TRBV2 with TRBJ2-2; 8 nucleotides line up with TRBD1. The CDR3 extends over 15 amino acids. Trimming removed 5 bases from V and 4 bases from J; junction bases left unmatched: 6. Germline CDR1 SNHLY, CDR2 FYNNEI. This CDR3 reads CASSPPGGFTGELFF. The CDR3 DNA is TGTGCCAGCAGTCCCCCAGGGGGCTTCACCGGGGAGCTGTTTTTT.

This clonotype has just a few counts. The V gene is TRBV10-3, the J gene TRBJ2-2; no definite D call. The CDR3 loop spans 12 amino acids. V gave up 6 bases and J gave up 6 bases, with 8 bases separating them. Germline lookup yields CDR1 ENHRY and CDR2 SYGVKD. The CDR3 DNA is TGTGCCATCAGCCCAATTCCCGGGGAGCTGTTTTTT. Translation: CAISPIPGELFF.

The chain carries TRBV5-1 and TRBJ2-5; TRBD2 matches at 14 bases. Trimming took 3 bases from V and 5 from J; bases not matched to a gene: 6. This CDR3 spans 16 amino acids. Germline loops: CDR1 SGHRS, CDR2 YFSETQ. The CDR3 reads CASSSGLAGAQETQYF. The CDR3 coding sequence is TGCGCCAGCAGCTCGGGACTAGCGGGAGCCCAGGAGACCCAGTACTTC.

CDR3 DNA sequence: TGCGCCAGCAGCCAAGAAGGGGACAGAGCCCAAGAGACCCAGTACTTC. Its translation: CASSQEGDRAQETQYF. The chain carries TRBV4-1 and TRBJ2-5; TRBD1 matches 7 bases. CDR3 size: 16 residues. The J segment lost 1 base and the V segment lost 0 bases, leaving 5 bases of the junction unmatched. In germline, CDR1 is MGHRA, CDR2 YSYEKL.